These 8 T cell receptor beta chains were sequenced from one sample in a study of blood T cell repertoires in COVID-19. Here immunoSEQ multiplex PCR was the method, and the copy in TCRdb shows in-frame clones only, minus some. Of a few hundred thousand clones in the sample, about 91% were seen once. Sequenced: PBMCs or T cells enriched from blood (not recorded which). These TCRs come from a woman in her forties or fifties with acute COVID-19.

The J gene is TRBJ1-4, the V gene TRBV28; 7 bases map to TRBD1. CDR3 length: 14 residues. With V trimmed by 6 bases and J by 6 bases, 7 bases remained unmatched. Per the germline V gene, CDR1 is MDHEN and CDR2 is SYDVKM. The CDR3 sequence is CASSSGQKYEKLFF. The CDR3 DNA reads TGTGCCAGCAGCTCGGGACAGAAATATGAAAAACTGTTTTTT.

This chain connects TRBV28 to TRBJ1-5; maybe TRBD1 (6 bases). The CDR3 loop spans 14 amino acids. The germline CDR1 and CDR2 sequences are MDHEN and SYDVKM. Trimming pared 8 bases from V and 5 bases from J, leaving 16 bases between. The CDR3 loop is CASCSGQLDQPQHF. DNA of the CDR3: TGTGCCAGCTGCAGTGGACAGTTGGATCAGCCCCAGCATTTT.

V usage is TRBV5-6 and J usage is TRBJ2-5, with TRBD2 identical over 14 bases. Per germline, CDR1 SGHDT and CDR2 YYEEEE. This CDR3 contains 15 residues. V trimming: 3 bases; J trimming: 5 bases; junction bases outside the gene matches: 3. The DNA for the CDR3 is TGTGCCAGCAGCTGGGGACTAGCGGGAGCGGAGACCCAGTACTTC. Its translation is CASSWGLAGAETQYF.

This clone was counted a single time. CDR3 region: CASSLEGVRTEAFF. The CDR3 DNA reads TGCGCCAGCAGCTTGGAAGGAGTACGTACTGAAGCTTTCTTT. The gene calls are TRBV5-1 and TRBJ1-1; no clear D. With 0 bases removed from V and 5 bases from J, the gap between germline ends came to 11 bases. The CDR3 runs to 14 residues. Germline V gene lookup returns CDR1 SGHRS and CDR2 YFSETQ.

The chain links TRBV2 to TRBJ2-5, with D maybe TRBD1 (8 bases). The CDR3 covers 15 residues. In germline, CDR1 is SNHLY, CDR2 FYNNEI. The V end was cut by 7 bases, the J end by 4 bases, with 19 bases between. CDR3 nucleotides: TGTGCCAGCACCGTGACAGGGGAGGGTGGAGAGACCCAGTACTTC. Translating it yields CASTVTGEGGETQYF.

This clone appeared a few times. The chain combines TRBV10-3 with TRBJ1-6; D is undetermined. The germline gives CDR1 ENHRY, CDR2 SYGVKD. Trimming stripped 0 bases from V and 8 bases from J, with 17 bases between. CDR3 size: 17 residues. Here the CDR3 reads CAISESLDQSGHSPLHF. The CDR3, as DNA: TGTGCCATCAGTGAGTCATTGGATCAGAGTGGGCATTCACCCCTCCACTTT.

The gene calls are TRBV7-3 and TRBJ1-1, with 7 nucleotides matching TRBD1. Germline V gives CDR1 SGHTA, CDR2 FQGTGA. J was trimmed by 3 bases and V by 2 bases; bases with no gene match: 6. The CDR3 runs 15 residues. The CDR3 nucleotides are TGTGCCAGCAGCTTATATCCGGGACAGTACACTGAAGCTTTCTTT. Its translation: CASSLYPGQYTEAFF.

The J gene is TRBJ2-3, the V gene TRBV27; TRBD1 agrees at 7 bases. J lost 0 bases, V lost 5 bases, and 5 bases had no gene match. The germline V gene has CDR1 MNHEY and CDR2 SMNVEV (reference sequence). CDR3 length: 15 residues. The DNA of the CDR3 is TGTGCCAGCAGTATCGGGACAGTGAGCACAGATACGCAGTATTTT. Its protein product is CASSIGTVSTDTQYF.